This paragraph covers one T cell receptor beta chain sequence. The CDR3 extends over 13 amino acids. The ends were cut back, 4 bases at V and 2 bases at J, with 10 bases in the middle. CDR1 and CDR2 (germline): SQVTM, ANQGSEA. The data derive from a study of T cell changes during pregnancy in multiple sclerosis. Assay used: immunoSEQ multiplex PCR; TCRdb lists only in-frame clones, some missing. The sample has some 64,000 clones; roughly 90% are singletons. The V call is TRBV29-1, the J call TRBJ2-3, with a possible D match to TRBD2 (6 bases). The specimen was peripheral blood, collected in the first trimester of pregnancy. The source of this sequence is a female donor with multiple sclerosis, enrolled in a pregnancy study. CDR3 nucleotide sequence: TGCAGCGTTGGGAGGGATCCCACAGATACGCAGTATTTT. Translating gives CSVGRDPTDTQYF.